The rows below give T cell receptor beta chains drawn from one sample of a study of T cells in Graves' hyperthyroidism and ophthalmopathy. TCRdb re-analysed the multiplex PCR reads in MiXCR, keeping a single row per CDR3 protein. The data show 500,000 or so distinct CDR3 sequences, with roughly 18% seen just once and roughly 15% held by the top ten. Specimen: blood. These receptors originate from a woman under 30 with Graves' ophthalmopathy. The CDR3 runs from the conserved cysteine through the conserved F or W. D genes are given only for firm matches. Expanded clones get a size class; other rows say once, few or many, or leave the size out.

J	size	V	D	CDR3	DNA
TRBJ1-6	few	TRBV30	NA	CAWRLNQGTYNSPLHF	TGTGCCTGGAGACTGAATCAGGGGACCTATAATTCACCCCTCCACTTT
TRBJ1-5	many	TRBV18	NA	CASSPQGNSNQPQHF	TGTGCCAGCTCACCACAAGGGAATAGCAATCAGCCCCAGCATTTT
TRBJ2-1	NA	TRBV6-2/TRBV6-3	NA	CASSLREFSSYNEQFF	TGTGCCAGCAGTTTAAGAGAATTCAGCTCCTACAATGAGCAGTTCTTC
TRBJ2-7	few	TRBV9	NA	CASSVLGESVPYEQYF	TGTGCCAGCAGCGTATTAGGGGAATCGGTTCCCTACGAGCAGTACTTC
TRBJ1-1	few	TRBV5-1	NA	CASSSHPGTYTEAFF	TGCGCCAGCAGCTCGCATCCAGGGACTTACACTGAAGCTTTCTTT
TRBJ1-2	many	TRBV12-3/TRBV12-4	NA	CASNEQGPHGYTF	TGTGCCAGCAACGAGCAGGGACCACATGGCTACACCTTC
TRBJ2-7	few	TRBV27	TRBD2	CASSHGGVYEQYF	TGTGCCAGCAGCCATGGGGGGGTTTACGAGCAGTACTTC
TRBJ2-7	many	TRBV12-3/TRBV12-4	NA	CASNPGRRGNSYEQYF	TGTGCCAGCAATCCCGGACGGCGAGGGAACTCCTACGAGCAGTACTTC
TRBJ2-3	NA	TRBV4-1	TRBD1	CASSQDVRQGALSTDTQYF	TGCGCCAGCAGCCAAGATGTGAGACAGGGGGCTCTGAGCACAGATACGCAGTATTTT
TRBJ1-4	many	TRBV5-6	TRBD1	CASSLQGGNEKLFF	TGTGCCAGCAGTCTACAGGGGGGAAATGAAAAACTGTTTTTT
TRBJ1-5	many	TRBV6-1	NA	CASSEGGQPQHF	TGTGCCAGCAGTGAGGGGGGTCAGCCCCAGCATTTT
TRBJ1-2	NA	TRBV5-1	NA	CASSLDTAGMMGYGYTF	TGCGCCAGCAGCTTGGATACAGCCGGAATGATGGGCTATGGCTACACCTTC
TRBJ2-1	NA	TRBV9	TRBD2	CASSERLAGGHNEQFF	TGTGCCAGCAGCGAGCGGCTAGCGGGGGGGCACAATGAGCAGTTCTTC
TRBJ1-3	NA	TRBV20-1	NA	CSARASSSGNTIYF	TGCAGTGCTAGGGCATCTAGCTCTGGAAACACCATATATTTT
TRBJ1-1	many	TRBV5-1	NA	CASSLVVTSTLTEAFF	TGCGCCAGCAGCTTGGTAGTGACCTCTACGCTCACTGAAGCTTTCTTT
TRBJ1-3	NA	TRBV15	NA	CATGRGGAAGRSGNTIYF	TGTGCCACCGGCAGAGGAGGAGCGGCAGGCAGATCTGGAAACACCATATATTTT
TRBJ2-2	few	TRBV19	TRBD1	CASSIEGTGGTGELFF	TGTGCCAGTAGTATAGAAGGGACAGGGGGCACCGGGGAGCTGTTTTTT
TRBJ1-2	few	TRBV6-5	TRBD1	CASSYRGQGRGYTF	TGTGCCAGCAGTTACAGAGGACAGGGACGCGGCTACACCTTC
TRBJ1-1	many	TRBV7-9	NA	CASSLTQTNTEAFF	TGTGCCAGCAGCTTAACACAGACGAACACTGAAGCTTTCTTT
TRBJ2-5	many	TRBV5-1	TRBD1	CASSLTQGETQYF	TGCGCCAGCAGCTTAACACAGGGGGAGACCCAGTACTTC
TRBJ2-7	NA	TRBV5-6	NA	CASSLTGKAEQYF	TGTGCCAGCAGCTTGACGGGGAAGGCCGAGCAGTACTTC
TRBJ1-4	few	TRBV20-1	TRBD1	CSAREAGGHLGEKLFF	TGCAGTGCTAGAGAGGCAGGGGGACACCTTGGTGAAAAACTGTTTTTT
TRBJ1-2	many	TRBV7-2	NA	CASSLVPGTDYGYTF	TGTGCCAGCAGCTTAGTACCAGGGACGGACTATGGCTACACCTTC
TRBJ2-7	NA	TRBV20-1	NA	CSARDLRYEQYF	TGCAGTGCTAGAGATCTTAGGTACGAGCAGTACTTC
TRBJ2-6	NA	TRBV6-1	NA	CASADSGANVLTF	TGTGCCAGCGCAGACTCTGGGGCCAACGTCCTGACTTTC
TRBJ1-2	many	TRBV5-1	NA	CASSFLVNPLVYTF	TGCGCCAGCAGCTTTCTTGTCAACCCACTCGTCTACACCTTC
TRBJ2-4	many	TRBV27	NA	CASTGSGASKNIQYF	TGTGCCAGCACTGGCTCGGGGGCAAGCAAAAACATTCAGTACTTC
TRBJ2-3	NA	TRBV30	TRBD2	CAWASGTSLPDTQYF	TGTGCCTGGGCCTCCGGGACTAGTTTGCCAGATACGCAGTATTTT
TRBJ2-7	many	TRBV5-1	NA	CASRRGADERQAFPHYEQYF	TGCGCCAGCAGGCGAGGGGCCGACGAAAGACAAGCCTTTCCCCACTACGAGCAGTACTTC
TRBJ1-1	many	TRBV7-3	NA	CASSTQVNTEAFF	TGTGCCAGCAGCACACAGGTGAACACTGAAGCTTTCTTT
TRBJ1-5	few	TRBV6-1	TRBD1	CASRDETGTIQPQHF	TGTGCCAGCAGAGACGAGACAGGGACAATTCAGCCCCAGCATTTT
TRBJ1-1	few	TRBV27	NA	CASSSYTGTEAFF	TGTGCCAGCAGTTCCTACACGGGCACTGAAGCTTTCTTT
TRBJ2-1	many	TRBV12-3/TRBV12-4	NA	CASSLGRMVPNEQFF	TGTGCCAGCAGTTTGGGCAGGATGGTCCCCAATGAGCAGTTCTTC
TRBJ1-3	once	TRBV2	NA	CASSERRAGNTIYF	TGTGCCAGCAGTGAAAGGCGGGCAGGAAACACCATATATTTT
TRBJ2-2	NA	TRBV20-1	TRBD2	CSARTSGRRELFF	TGCAGTGCGAGGACTAGCGGGAGAAGGGAGCTGTTTTTT
TRBJ1-5	many	TRBV30	NA	CAFNTGQNQPQHF	TGTGCCTTTAATACGGGACAAAATCAGCCCCAGCATTTT
TRBJ2-1	many	TRBV6-1	NA	CASSPIQDGYNEQFF	TGTGCCAGCAGCCCGATCCAGGACGGTTACAATGAGCAGTTCTTC
TRBJ2-7	many	TRBV6-2/TRBV6-3	TRBD2	CASSYGTRSYEQYF	TGTGCCAGCAGTTACGGGACTAGGTCCTACGAGCAGTACTTC
TRBJ2-7	many	TRBV6-2/TRBV6-3	TRBD2	CASSYSAAGDEQYF	TGTGCCAGCAGTTACTCAGCGGCGGGGGACGAGCAGTACTTC
TRBJ2-1	many	TRBV5-1	TRBD2	CASSLVAGGGNEQFF	TGCGCCAGCAGCTTGGTGGCGGGGGGTGGTAATGAGCAGTTCTTC
TRBJ1-1	NA	TRBV7-3	NA	CASSLTSANGGEAFF	TGTGCCAGCAGCTTAACGTCCGCGAACGGCGGCGAAGCTTTCTTT
TRBJ1-2	many	TRBV3-1	NA	CASSRTDRGPNKGYTF	TGTGCCAGCAGCCGAACAGACCGGGGGCCAAACAAAGGCTACACCTTC
TRBJ1-2	NA	TRBV7-8	NA	CASSLNRETVRGGYTF	TGTGCCAGCAGCTTAAATCGGGAAACAGTGCGAGGTGGCTACACCTTC
TRBJ1-2	NA	TRBV11-1	TRBD1	CASTVSGTGGRDYGYTF	TGTGCCAGCACCGTCTCCGGGACAGGGGGCCGGGACTATGGCTACACCTTC
TRBJ1-1	many	TRBV5-1	NA	CASSFLEGANTEAFF	TGCGCCAGCAGCTTCCTTGAGGGCGCGAACACTGAAGCTTTCTTT
TRBJ1-2	many	TRBV28	NA	CASRTYANYGYTF	TGTGCCAGCAGAACCTACGCTAACTATGGCTACACCTTC
TRBJ2-1	many	TRBV2	TRBD2	CASHPLAGGNEQFF	TGTGCCAGCCACCCCCTAGCGGGGGGCAATGAGCAGTTCTTC
TRBJ2-1	NA	TRBV6-4	TRBD2	CASSDSAGGPPQFF	TGTGCCAGCAGTGACTCTGCGGGGGGGCCTCCGCAGTTCTTC
TRBJ1-1	many	TRBV10-3	NA	CAISDTWNTEAFF	TGTGCCATCAGTGATACCTGGAACACTGAAGCTTTCTTT
TRBJ2-1	few	TRBV7-2	TRBD2	CASSDRLASNEQFF	TGTGCCAGCAGCGACCGACTAGCATCCAATGAGCAGTTCTTC
TRBJ2-7	NA	TRBV11-2	TRBD1	CASNLGTGTGYEQYF	TGTGCCAGCAACTTAGGGACCGGGACAGGGTACGAGCAGTACTTC
TRBJ2-1	NA	TRBV5-1	NA	CASSLGGASLNEQFF	TGCGCCAGCAGCTTGGGGGGGGCGAGCCTGAATGAGCAGTTCTTC
TRBJ1-6	few	TRBV5-6	TRBD1	CASSRTGFAYNSPLHF	TGTGCCAGCAGTCGGACAGGGTTCGCCTATAATTCACCCCTCCACTTT
TRBJ2-1	many	TRBV2	NA	CASRLSIGNNEQFF	TGTGCCAGCCGGTTGTCCATAGGTAACAATGAGCAGTTCTTC
TRBJ2-3	many	TRBV7-3	NA	CASSYREGGTDTQYF	TGTGCCAGCAGCTACAGGGAGGGAGGGACAGATACGCAGTATTTT
TRBJ1-5	many	TRBV5-1	NA	CASSSTRYSNQPQHF	TGCGCCAGCAGCTCGACTAGGTATAGCAATCAGCCCCAGCATTTT
TRBJ2-3	few	TRBV27	NA	CASSLGVTGSTDTQYF	TGTGCCAGCAGTTTAGGGGTAACGGGTAGTACGGATACGCAGTATTTT
TRBJ1-4	many	TRBV30	TRBD1	CAWSATGDEKLFF	TGTGCCTGGAGCGCGACAGGGGATGAAAAACTGTTTTTT